These 32 T cell receptor beta chains were sequenced from one sample in a study of shared clonotypes between healthy human individuals. Assay: immunoSEQ multiplex PCR; the TCRdb copy retains only in-frame clones and omits some. The sample records around 600,000 clones, approximately 95% being singletons. Naive CD8 cells, CD45RO-negative and positively selected for CCR7, excluded terminally differentiated effector memory CD45RA+ cells. Sequencing used naive CD8+ T cells sorted from blood. The receptors were gathered from a woman in her 30s in good health.

The rearrangement joins TRBV29-1 to TRBJ2-1; 9 bases agree with TRBD1. V lost 7 bases and J lost 9; bases outside the gene matches: 10. Germline CDR1 SQVTM, CDR2 ANQGSEA. The CDR3 is 13 amino acids. The CDR3 region has the DNA TGCAGCGGGGGACAGGGACTAACAATTGAGCAGTTCTTC. Its protein is CSGGQGLTIEQFF.

This clone was picked up one time. The genes are TRBV25-1 and TRBJ2-1, with D perhaps being TRBD1 or TRBD2 (6 bases each). The V gene lost 6 bases and the J gene lost 7 bases, with 13 bases spanning the gap. The germline V gene has CDR1 MGHDK and CDR2 SYGVNS. The CDR3 runs 13 residues. In DNA form, the CDR3 reads TGTGCCAGCAGGGGGGCTAGCGCGAATGAGCAGTTCTTC. The encoded protein is CASRGASANEQFF.

The V and J genes are TRBV7-9 and TRBJ2-7; D is possibly TRBD1 (6 bases). Germline V gives CDR1 SEHNR, CDR2 FQNEAQ (reference sequence). V was cut by 5 bases and J by 1 base, with 15 bases left in between. There are 15 residues in the CDR3. The CDR3 DNA reads as TGTGCCAGCAGCAATACAGGGCTCGGGTCCTACGAGCAGTACTTC. Protein product: CASSNTGLGSYEQYF.

The rearrangement uses TRBV5-4 and TRBJ2-2, with 8 bases fitting TRBD2. CDR3 size: 14 residues. The germline CDR1 and CDR2 sequences are SGHNT and YYREEE (reference sequence). After removal of 4 bases from V and 7 bases from J, the junction contained 6 bases not matched to a gene. For the CDR3, the DNA is TGTGCCAGCAGCCCGGGACTAGGTTTCGGGGAGCTGTTTTTT. Its translation: CASSPGLGFGELFF.

The J gene is TRBJ2-5, the V gene TRBV10-3; no clear D gene. Germline V gene sequence: CDR1 ENHRY, CDR2 SYGVKD. V was clipped by 3 bases and J by 3 bases, with 8 bases between them. CDR3 size: 13 residues. The CDR3 loop reads CAISEIAEETQYF. In nucleotides, the CDR3 is TGTGCCATCAGTGAAATAGCAGAAGAGACCCAGTACTTC.

In its sample, this clone was seen a few times. This sample also contains other DNA sequences that code for the same CDR3. The chain recombines TRBV28 with TRBJ1-1, with D unclear. The germline V gene has CDR1 MDHEN and CDR2 SYDVKM. V lost 6 bases and J lost 0, with 5 bases in between. The CDR3 totals 12 residues. The CDR3 region has the DNA TGTGCCAGCAGCTGGATGAACACTGAAGCTTTCTTT. Residues: CASSWMNTEAFF.

The chain employs TRBV7-2 and TRBJ2-7; perhaps TRBD2 as D (6 bases). The CDR3 runs to 16 residues. V lost 2 bases and J lost 0, with 14 bases in between. Germline lookup yields CDR1 SGHTA and CDR2 FQGNSA. CDR3 in DNA: TGTGCCAGCAGCTTAAGCCGTCGGGGGAGCTCCTACGAGCAGTACTTC. As protein: CASSLSRRGSSYEQYF.

The chain couples TRBV28 to TRBJ2-7, with D unclear. CDR1 is MDHEN, CDR2 SYDVKM, per germline. Between the trimmed V and J ends, which lost 3 bases and 2 bases, there was a span of 11 bases. The CDR3 runs to 14 residues. The CDR3 here is CASSFGNGPYEQYF. CDR3 bases: TGTGCCAGCAGTTTTGGTAACGGTCCCTACGAGCAGTACTTC. The entire variable domain, with the rest obtained from reference TRBV28 and TRBJ2-7, is as follows: DVKVTQSSRYLVKRTGEKVFLECVQDMDHENMFWYRQDPGLGLRLIYFSYDVKMKEKGDIPEGYSVSREKKERFSLILESASTNQTSMYLCASSFGNGPYEQYFGPGTRLTVT.

In its sample, this clone was seen once. The sample contains more than one DNA sequence encoding this CDR3. The J gene is TRBJ2-7, the V gene TRBV27, with D possibly TRBD2 on 6 matching bases. The CDR3 sequence is 14 residues long. From germline, CDR1 is MNHEY and CDR2 SMNVEV (reference sequence). Trimming cost V 0 bases and J 6 bases, with 12 bases left between them. The CDR3 DNA follows: TGTGCCAGCAGTTTATCGGGGGGTTCCGGCGAGCAGTACTTC. Its translation is CASSLSGGSGEQYF.

The chain is built from TRBV13 and TRBJ2-7, with D possibly being TRBD1 (6 bases). The CDR3 is 14 residues long. Between the trimmed V and J ends, which lost 5 bases and 0 bases, there was a span of 11 bases. Germline V CDR1 and CDR2: PRHDT, FYEKMQ (reference sequence). The CDR3 coding sequence is TGTGCCAGCAGCACAGGACAGAGCTCCTACGAGCAGTACTTC. Amino acids: CASSTGQSSYEQYF.

The V gene is TRBV11-2, the J gene TRBJ2-7, with 13 bases identical to TRBD2. The CDR3 runs to 16 residues. The germline CDR1 and CDR2 sequences are SGHAT and FQNNGV. V lost 4 bases, J lost 0 bases, and 3 bases stayed unmatched. The CDR3 DNA reads as TGTGCCAGCAGCTCCTGGACTAGCGGGAGCTCCTACGAGCAGTACTTC. Its protein is CASSSWTSGSSYEQYF.

CDR3 nucleotides: TGTGCCACCAGCAAGGACGGAGGAAGCTCTGGAAACACCATATATTTT. This gives the protein CATSKDGGSSGNTIYF. The gene calls are TRBV15 and TRBJ1-3; D is undetermined. The CDR3 has 16 amino acids. Looked up from germline, CDR1 is LNHNV and CDR2 is YYDKDF (reference sequence). Trimming shortened V by 4 bases and J by 0 bases, and 13 bases separated the two germline ends.

This clone was seen once. The chain combines TRBV28 with TRBJ2-7, with D perhaps matching TRBD2 (5 bases). This CDR3 has 18 residues. Between the trimmed V and J ends, which lost 3 bases and 4 bases, there was a span of 25 bases. Germline CDR1 reads MDHEN; CDR2 reads SYDVKM. In nucleotides, the CDR3 is TGTGCCAGCAGTTTCTCCCCGGGGAGAGACTCCGGTTCGTACGAGCAGTACTTC. This encodes CASSFSPGRDSGSYEQYF.

V usage is TRBV2 and J usage is TRBJ1-1; 9 nucleotides line up with TRBD1. CDR3 length: 14 amino acids. Germline-derived CDR1 and CDR2 are SNHLY and FYNNEI. V dropped 6 bases and J dropped 10; count of bases not matched to a gene: 12. The CDR3 nucleotides read TGTGCCAGCAGCCCAGCCGGGACAGGGCTAGGAGCTTTCTTT. Its protein is CASSPAGTGLGAFF.

V usage is TRBV5-1 and J usage is TRBJ1-1, with a possible D match to TRBD1 (5 bases). The CDR3 consists of 13 residues. Germline CDR1 and CDR2: SGHRS and YFSETQ. V shed 4 bases and J shed 1 base, with 8 bases lying between them. The chain's CDR3 is CASSAGQNTEAFF. The CDR3 DNA reads TGCGCCAGCAGCGCCGGACAGAACACTGAAGCTTTCTTT.

This chain links TRBV28 with TRBJ2-7, with unresolved D. CDR3 length: 13 residues. V was clipped by 4 bases and J by 0 bases, with 7 bases between them. Germline loops: CDR1 MDHEN, CDR2 SYDVKM. The CDR3 sequence is CASSSAASYEQYF. In DNA, the CDR3 is TGTGCCAGCAGTTCGGCCGCCTCCTACGAGCAGTACTTC.

The chain joins TRBV28 to TRBJ2-3; a possible D gene is TRBD2 (6 bases). Germline lookup yields CDR1 MDHEN and CDR2 SYDVKM. V was clipped by 7 bases and J by 5 bases, with 16 bases between them. The CDR3 sequence is 14 residues long. The CDR3 DNA follows: TGTGCCAGCACCCCGGGACTCCATTTAGATACGCAGTATTTT. The encoded protein is CASTPGLHLDTQYF.

The genes are TRBV5-1 and TRBJ2-7; TRBD1 might be the D (7 bases). Per germline, CDR1 SGHRS and CDR2 YFSETQ. Trimming pared 5 bases from V and 4 bases from J, leaving 16 bases between. The CDR3 contains 14 residues. CDR3 amino acids: CASSTGEVPYEQYF. DNA for the CDR3: TGCGCCAGCAGTACAGGGGAGGTTCCATACGAGCAGTACTTC.

V and J are TRBV27 and TRBJ2-7, with a tentative D call TRBD1 (5 bases). Looked up from germline, CDR1 is MNHEY and CDR2 is SMNVEV (reference sequence). V lost 2 bases and J lost 3, with 8 bases in between. CDR3 size: 13 residues. CDR3 sequence: CASSLNRIYEQYF. DNA for the CDR3: TGTGCCAGCAGTTTAAACAGGATCTACGAGCAGTACTTC.

The chain combines TRBV19 with TRBJ1-2; TRBD1 is a possible D gene (6 bases). The CDR3 extends over 17 amino acids. V was shortened by 9 bases and J by 7 bases, with 30 bases between the two germline ends. Germline CDR1 reads LNHDA; CDR2 reads SQIVND (reference sequence). The CDR3 spells CASEGSGSRTGLGGYTF. DNA of the CDR3: TGTGCCAGCGAAGGGTCTGGGAGTAGAACAGGGCTTGGTGGCTACACCTTC.

CDR3 amino acids: CASSEWSTGNEQFF. The CDR3 nucleotides are TGCGCCAGCAGCGAGTGGTCAACAGGCAATGAGCAGTTCTTC. This chain connects TRBV5-1 to TRBJ2-1, with TRBD1 as a possible D gene (5 bases). CDR3 length equals 14 residues. V lost 4 bases and J 6 bases, leaving 14 bases between the germline ends. Germline V CDR1 and CDR2: SGHRS, YFSETQ.

This chain uses TRBV2 with TRBJ2-7, with D unresolved. Trimming shortened V by 9 bases and J by 0 bases, and 12 bases separated the two germline ends. Per germline, CDR1 SNHLY and CDR2 FYNNEI. The CDR3 consists of 13 residues. This chain's CDR3 is CASFNTSSYEQYF. As DNA, the CDR3 is TGTGCCAGTTTCAACACGAGCTCCTACGAGCAGTACTTC.

The genes are TRBV27 and TRBJ1-5; D is possibly TRBD1 (5 bases). Germline V gene lookup returns CDR1 MNHEY and CDR2 SMNVEV (reference sequence). The ends were cut back, 8 bases at V and 3 bases at J, with 17 bases in the middle. CDR3 length equals 15 residues. The CDR3 DNA is TGTGCCAGCTCCCCCGGGGCAGGGCACAATCAGCCCCAGCATTTT. Translated: CASSPGAGHNQPQHF.

This clone appeared a single time. This sequence joins TRBV4-2 and TRBJ1-2; D remains unclear. The length of the CDR3 is 16 residues. The ends were cut back, 0 bases at V and 3 bases at J, with 14 bases in the middle. CDR1 is LGHNA, CDR2 YNFKEQ, per germline. CDR3 protein: CASSQEEGYAYYGYTF. CDR3 nucleotides: TGTGCCAGCAGCCAAGAGGAAGGGTACGCATACTATGGCTACACCTTC.

CDR3 amino acids: CASSLWGDRDLGEQYF. In nucleotides, the CDR3 is TGTGCCAGCAGTTTATGGGGGGACAGGGACTTGGGCGAGCAGTACTTC. V usage is TRBV28 and J usage is TRBJ2-7, with 9 positions matching TRBD1. Germline lookup yields CDR1 MDHEN and CDR2 SYDVKM. The CDR3 contains 16 residues. V dropped 0 bases and J dropped 6; count of bases not matched to a gene: 9. The full variable domain, completed using reference TRBV28 and TRBJ2-7, is DVKVTQSSRYLVKRTGEKVFLECVQDMDHENMFWYRQDPGLGLRLIYFSYDVKMKEKGDIPEGYSVSREKKERFSLILESASTNQTSMYLCASSLWGDRDLGEQYFGPGTRLTVT.

The chain recombines TRBV29-1 with TRBJ2-7; 9 bases fit TRBD1. V was clipped by 1 base and J by 3 bases; unmatched bases: 4. This CDR3 spans 14 amino acids. The germline CDR1 and CDR2 sequences are SQVTM and ANQGSEA. The CDR3 DNA is TGCAGCGTTGAAGGGACAGGGGATTACTACGAGCAGTACTTC. Amino acids: CSVEGTGDYYEQYF.

The chain joins TRBV9 to TRBJ2-3; no reliable D call. CDR3 length: 15 residues. Trimming left V 0 bases short and J 0 bases short, with 8 bases between. CDR1 is SGDLS, CDR2 YYNGEE, per germline. The CDR3 protein is CASSVVESSTDTQYF. The CDR3 DNA reads as TGTGCCAGCAGCGTAGTAGAGTCTAGCACAGATACGCAGTATTTT.

This clone is a singleton in its sample. This chain uses TRBV28 with TRBJ2-7; D possibly corresponds to TRBD2 (6 bases). The CDR3 covers 14 residues. Germline V lookup: CDR1 MDHEN, CDR2 SYDVKM. Trimming cost V 8 bases and J 5 bases, with 19 bases left between them. CDR3 loop: CASCGWRVPNEQYF. In DNA, the CDR3 is TGTGCCAGCTGTGGATGGAGGGTCCCTAACGAGCAGTACTTC.

The chain joins TRBV2 to TRBJ1-4; 10 bases align to TRBD1. This CDR3 is built from 13 residues. The V gene's germline CDR1 is SNHLY and CDR2 FYNNEI. J gave up 5 bases and V 6 bases, and 0 bases lay outside the gene matches. The CDR3 nucleotides read TGTGCCAGCAGGGGACAGGGGAATGAAAAACTGTTTTTT. Translated, it gives CASRGQGNEKLFF.

The rearrangement uses TRBV7-8 and TRBJ2-7; TRBD2 matches at 7 bases. CDR3 length: 14 amino acids. The V gene's germline CDR1 is SGHVS and CDR2 FQNEAQ. V shed 1 base, J shed 2 bases, and the junction held 2 bases outside the gene matches. The CDR3 DNA reads TGTGCCAGCAGCTTAGTTGGGAGGGCCTACGAGCAGTACTTC. This gives the protein CASSLVGRAYEQYF.

There are a few counts of this clone. J is TRBJ1-1 and V is TRBV4-1; weak D call: TRBD1 (6 bases). CDR1 is MGHRA and CDR2 is YSYEKL in the germline V gene. V shed 4 bases and J shed 0 bases, with 6 bases lying between them. This CDR3 has 13 amino acids. This CDR3 is CASSPGVNTEAFF. The CDR3 DNA reads TGCGCCAGCAGCCCAGGGGTGAACACTGAAGCTTTCTTT.

The V call is TRBV27, the J call TRBJ1-2; 8 bases align to TRBD1. This CDR3 region has 17 residues. The junction had 16 bases not matched to a gene; V was cut back by 3 bases and J by 7 bases. Germline loops: CDR1 MNHEY, CDR2 SMNVEV (reference sequence). In DNA form, the CDR3 reads TGTGCCAGCAGTTTCGGGGGGGCAGGGGGCAACTCGGCTGGCTACACCTTC. This codes for CASSFGGAGGNSAGYTF.